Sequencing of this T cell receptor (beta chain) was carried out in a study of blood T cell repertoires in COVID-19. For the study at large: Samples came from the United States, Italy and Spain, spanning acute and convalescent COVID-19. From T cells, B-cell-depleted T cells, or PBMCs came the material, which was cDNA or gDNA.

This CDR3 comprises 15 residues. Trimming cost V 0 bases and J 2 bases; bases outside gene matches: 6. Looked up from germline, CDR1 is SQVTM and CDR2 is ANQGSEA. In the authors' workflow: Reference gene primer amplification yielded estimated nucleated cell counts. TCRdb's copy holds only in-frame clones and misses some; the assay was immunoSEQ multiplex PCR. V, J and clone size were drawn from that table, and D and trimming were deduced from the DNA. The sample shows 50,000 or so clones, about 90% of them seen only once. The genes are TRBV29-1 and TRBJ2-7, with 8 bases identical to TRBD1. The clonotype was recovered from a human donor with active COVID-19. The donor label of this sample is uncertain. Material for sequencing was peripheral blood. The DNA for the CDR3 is TGCAGCGTTGAAGATCGGACAGGGTGGCCCTACGAGCAGTACTTC. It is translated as CSVEDRTGWPYEQYF.